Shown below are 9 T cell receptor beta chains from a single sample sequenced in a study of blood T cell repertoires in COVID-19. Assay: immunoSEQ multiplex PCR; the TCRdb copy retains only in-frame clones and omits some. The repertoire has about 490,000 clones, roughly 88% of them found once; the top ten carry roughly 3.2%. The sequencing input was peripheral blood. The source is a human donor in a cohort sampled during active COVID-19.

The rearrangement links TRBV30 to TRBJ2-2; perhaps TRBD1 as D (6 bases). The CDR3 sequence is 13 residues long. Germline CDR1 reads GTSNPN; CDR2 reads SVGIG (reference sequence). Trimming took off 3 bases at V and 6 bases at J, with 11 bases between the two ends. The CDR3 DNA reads TGTGCCTGGAGCGCAGGGGATGCCGGGGAGCTGTTTTTT. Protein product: CAWSAGDAGELFF.

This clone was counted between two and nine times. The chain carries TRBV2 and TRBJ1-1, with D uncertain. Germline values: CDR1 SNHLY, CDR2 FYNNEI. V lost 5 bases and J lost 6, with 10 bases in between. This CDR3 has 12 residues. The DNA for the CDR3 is TGTGCCAGCAGTCAGGTCTGGGCTGAAGCTTTCTTT. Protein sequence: CASSQVWAEAFF. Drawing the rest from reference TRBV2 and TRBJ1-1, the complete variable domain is EPEVTQTPSHQVTQMGQEVILRCVPISNHLYFYWYRQILGQKVEFLVSFYNNEISEKSEIFDDQFSVERPDGSNFTLKIRSTKLEDSAMYFCASSQVWAEAFFGQGTRLTVV.

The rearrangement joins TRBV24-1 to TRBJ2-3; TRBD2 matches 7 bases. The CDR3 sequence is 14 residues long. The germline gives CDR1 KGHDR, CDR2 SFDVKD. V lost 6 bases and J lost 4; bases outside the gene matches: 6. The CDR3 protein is CATSSGIGPDTQYF. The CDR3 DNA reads TGTGCCACCAGTAGCGGGATCGGTCCAGATACGCAGTATTTT.

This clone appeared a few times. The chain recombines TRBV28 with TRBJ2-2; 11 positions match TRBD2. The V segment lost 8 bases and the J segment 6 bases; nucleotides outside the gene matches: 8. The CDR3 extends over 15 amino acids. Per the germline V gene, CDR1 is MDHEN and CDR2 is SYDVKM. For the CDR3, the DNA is TGTGCCAGCGCCCTATCACTAGCGGGAGCCGGGGAGCTGTTTTTT. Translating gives CASALSLAGAGELFF.

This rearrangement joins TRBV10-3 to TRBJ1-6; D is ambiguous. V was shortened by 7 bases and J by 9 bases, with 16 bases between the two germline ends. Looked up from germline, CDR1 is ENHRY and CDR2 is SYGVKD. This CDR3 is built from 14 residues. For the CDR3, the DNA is TGTGCCATCACCGACCCGGGGTCAGGTTCACCCCTCCACTTT. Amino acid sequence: CAITDPGSGSPLHF.

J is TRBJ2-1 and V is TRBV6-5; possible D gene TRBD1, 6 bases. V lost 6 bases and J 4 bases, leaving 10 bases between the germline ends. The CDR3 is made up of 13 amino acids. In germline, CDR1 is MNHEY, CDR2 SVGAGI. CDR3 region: CASRRGQYNEQFF. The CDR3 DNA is TGTGCCAGCAGACGCGGACAGTACAATGAGCAGTTCTTC.

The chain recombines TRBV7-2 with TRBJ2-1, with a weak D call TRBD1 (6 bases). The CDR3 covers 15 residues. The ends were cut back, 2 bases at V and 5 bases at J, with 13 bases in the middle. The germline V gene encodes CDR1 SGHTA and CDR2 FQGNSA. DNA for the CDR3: TGTGCCAGCAGCTTAAGGGGGAGCTCAGACAATGAGCAGTTCTTC. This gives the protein CASSLRGSSDNEQFF. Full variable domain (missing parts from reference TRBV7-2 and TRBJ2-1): GAGVSQSPSNKVTEKGKDVELRCDPISGHTALYWYRQSLGQGLEFLIYFQGNSAPDKSGLPSDRFSAERTGGSVSTLTIQRTQQEDSAVYLCASSLRGSSDNEQFFGPGTRLTVL.

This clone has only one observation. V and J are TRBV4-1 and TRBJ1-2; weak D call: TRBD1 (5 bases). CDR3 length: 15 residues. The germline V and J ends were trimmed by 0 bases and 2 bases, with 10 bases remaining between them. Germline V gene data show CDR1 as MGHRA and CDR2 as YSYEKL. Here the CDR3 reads CASSQEAGPNYGYTF. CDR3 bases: TGCGCCAGCAGCCAAGAAGCAGGGCCGAACTATGGCTACACCTTC.

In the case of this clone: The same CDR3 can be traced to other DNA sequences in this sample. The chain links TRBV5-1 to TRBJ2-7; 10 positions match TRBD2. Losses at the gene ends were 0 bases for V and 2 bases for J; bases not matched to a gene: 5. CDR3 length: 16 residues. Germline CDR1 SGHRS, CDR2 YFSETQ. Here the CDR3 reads CASSLESGGGPYEQYF. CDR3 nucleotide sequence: TGCGCCAGCAGCTTGGAAAGCGGGGGGGGGCCCTACGAGCAGTACTTC.